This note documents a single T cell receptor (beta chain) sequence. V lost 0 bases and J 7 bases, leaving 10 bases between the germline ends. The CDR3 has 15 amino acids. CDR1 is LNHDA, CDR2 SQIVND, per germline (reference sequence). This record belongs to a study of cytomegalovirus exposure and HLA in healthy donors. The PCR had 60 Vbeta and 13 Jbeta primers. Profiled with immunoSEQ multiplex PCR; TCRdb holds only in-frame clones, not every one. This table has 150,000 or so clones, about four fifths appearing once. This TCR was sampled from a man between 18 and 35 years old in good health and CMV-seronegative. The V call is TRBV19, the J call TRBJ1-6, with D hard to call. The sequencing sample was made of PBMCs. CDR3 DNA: TGTGCCAGTAGTATAGATTTTACGGGAAATTCACCCCTCCACTTT. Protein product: CASSIDFTGNSPLHF.